The clone carrying this T cell receptor beta chain turned up a few times. No antigen is known for it. The rectum was sampled with one to two pinch biopsies at colonoscopy. The diagnostic colonoscopy in ulcerative colitis patients preceded any immunosuppressive treatment. This was a survey-level run. Using immunoSEQ multiplex PCR, the repertoire was profiled, and TCRdb retains in-frame clones only, with some absent. Of some 37,000 clones listed, roughly 73% are singletons. These data originate in a study of pediatric ulcerative colitis. Study-wide results and limits: Some T cells in rectal biopsies may come from blood, especially with overt colitis. Clonal expansions reduced rectal repertoire diversity in acute severe colitis.

The TCR was taken from a boy under 18 with moderate ulcerative colitis. The sequenced material came from gut tissue.

The CDR3 loop reads CASSLGAGANTEAFF. The CDR3 DNA sequence: TGTGCCAGCAGCTTAGGCGCAGGTGCGAACACTGAAGCTTTCTTT. The genes are TRBV11-3 and TRBJ1-1; no clear D. V dropped 1 base and J dropped 1 base, with 10 bases sitting between them. The CDR3 is made up of 15 amino acids. Germline V lookup: CDR1 SGHNT, CDR2 YENEEA.